The 8 T cell receptor beta chains presented below share a single source sample, sequenced in a study of T-cell reconstitution after alpha-beta-depleted transplantation in children. Unique molecular identifiers were incorporated into the prepared TCRbeta library. TCRdb processed the PCR reads anew with MiXCR; each CDR3 protein has one entry. In the table there are around 190,000 distinct CDR3 sequences, 5.5% to 7% of which are singletons. Sequencing used PBMCs, obtained before TCRalphabeta/CD19-depleted stem cell transplant. These receptors were obtained from a boy aged 2 to 10 with acute lymphoblastic leukemia, due to receive a stem cell transplant.

The table lists this clonotype with many counts. The gene calls are TRBV5-1 and TRBJ2-7, with D possibly TRBD2 on 6 matching bases. Germline V gene sequence: CDR1 SGHRS, CDR2 YFSETQ. Deletions cut 8 bases from V and 2 bases from J, with 17 bases between. This CDR3 spans 14 amino acids. The chain's CDR3 is CASQEDGGPYEQYF. The CDR3 DNA reads TGCGCCAGTCAGGAGGACGGAGGGCCCTACGAGCAGTACTTC.

This clonotype has a count of ten or more. This chain uses TRBV14 with TRBJ1-2; no reliable D call. The CDR3 consists of 14 residues. The germline V and J ends were trimmed by 3 bases and 0 bases, with 8 bases remaining between them. CDR1 SGHDN and CDR2 FVKESK come from the germline V gene. Here the CDR3 reads CASSQGAANYGYTF. The CDR3 coding sequence is TGTGCCAGCAGCCAGGGCGCAGCTAACTATGGCTACACCTTC.

This clonotype was observed many times. This chain links TRBV7-2 with TRBJ2-7; 7 bases map to TRBD2. The CDR3 extends over 14 amino acids. V lost 6 bases and J lost 0; bases outside the gene matches: 5. CDR1 is SGHTA and CDR2 is FQGNSA in the germline V gene. CDR3 bases: TGTGCCAGCAGGGAGCGGGGTCACTCCTACGAGCAGTACTTC. This sequence encodes CASRERGHSYEQYF.

This clonotype was counted ten times or more. The chain links TRBV7-2 to TRBJ2-3; 8 nucleotides align to TRBD1. The V gene's germline CDR1 is SGHTA and CDR2 FQGNSA. The CDR3 has 14 amino acids. Trimming at V came to 6 bases and at J to 4 bases, leaving 6 bases not matched to a gene. The CDR3 loop is CASRSGGSADTQYF. In DNA form, the CDR3 reads TGTGCCAGCAGATCAGGGGGCAGCGCAGATACGCAGTATTTT. The full variable domain, rest sourced from reference TRBV7-2 and TRBJ2-3, is GAGVSQSPSNKVTEKGKDVELRCDPISGHTALYWYRQSLGQGLEFLIYFQGNSAPDKSGLPSDRFSAERTGGSVSTLTIQRTQQEDSAVYLCASRSGGSADTQYFGPGTRLTVL.

This clonotype was counted at least ten times. V gene TRBV29-1 combines with J gene TRBJ2-5, with D perhaps TRBD1 (6 bases). V was pared by 6 bases and J by 0 bases, with 14 bases between. CDR1 and CDR2 from the germline V gene are SQVTM and ANQGSEA. The CDR3 is 14 amino acids. Here the CDR3 DNA reads TGCAGCGTAAGGCAGGGGATTAACCAAGAGACCCAGTACTTC. It codes for CSVRQGINQETQYF.

The V gene is TRBV5-1, the J gene TRBJ1-1; D call uncertain. V lost 7 bases and J lost 4, with 20 bases in between. Germline CDR1 and CDR2: SGHRS and YFSETQ. The CDR3 length is 15 residues. The CDR3 coding sequence is TGCGCCAGCGGCCTCCGGCGGGGAGAGAGCACTGAAGCTTTCTTT. Translating gives CASGLRRGESTEAFF.

The rearrangement links TRBV28 to TRBJ1-5, with TRBD1 matching over 8 bases. The germline CDR1 and CDR2 sequences are MDHEN and SYDVKM. With 7 bases clipped from V and 7 bases from J, the junction kept 12 bases outside the gene matches. CDR3 length: 15 amino acids. CDR3 sequence (DNA): TGTGCCAGCACAGTTTTAGGACAGGGTGAACAGCCCCAGCATTTT. It is translated as CASTVLGQGEQPQHF.

This chain joins TRBV25-1 and TRBJ2-7; D is unresolved. V was trimmed by 2 bases and J by 2 bases, leaving 10 bases between them. The CDR3 runs 14 residues. CDR1 and CDR2 (germline): MGHDK, SYGVNS. The CDR3: CASSELSVTYEQYF. CDR3 in DNA: TGTGCCAGCAGTGAACTGAGCGTAACCTACGAGCAGTACTTC.